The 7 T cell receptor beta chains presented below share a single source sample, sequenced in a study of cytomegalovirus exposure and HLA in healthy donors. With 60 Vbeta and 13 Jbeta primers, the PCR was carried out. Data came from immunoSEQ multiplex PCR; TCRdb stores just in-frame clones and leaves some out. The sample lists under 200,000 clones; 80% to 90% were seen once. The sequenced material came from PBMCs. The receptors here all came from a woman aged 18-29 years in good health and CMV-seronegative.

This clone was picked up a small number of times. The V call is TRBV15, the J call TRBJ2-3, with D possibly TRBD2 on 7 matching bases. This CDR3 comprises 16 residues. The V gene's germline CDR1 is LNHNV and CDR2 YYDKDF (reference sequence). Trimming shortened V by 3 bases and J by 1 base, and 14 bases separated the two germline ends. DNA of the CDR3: TGTGCCACCAGCAGGGCCCGGGGGGCCGGCACAGATACGCAGTATTTT. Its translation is CATSRARGAGTDTQYF.

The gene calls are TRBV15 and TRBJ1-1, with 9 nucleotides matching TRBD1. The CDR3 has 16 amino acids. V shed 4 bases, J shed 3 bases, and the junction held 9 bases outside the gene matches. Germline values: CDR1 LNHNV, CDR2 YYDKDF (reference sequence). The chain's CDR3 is CATSKRQGVGDTEAFF. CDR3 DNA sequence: TGTGCCACCAGCAAAAGACAGGGGGTCGGCGACACTGAAGCTTTCTTT.

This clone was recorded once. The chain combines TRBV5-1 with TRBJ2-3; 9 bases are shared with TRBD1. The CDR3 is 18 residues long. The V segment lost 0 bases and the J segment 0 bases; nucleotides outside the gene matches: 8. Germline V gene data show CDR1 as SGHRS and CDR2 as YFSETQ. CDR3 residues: CASSLADRGFGSTDTQYF. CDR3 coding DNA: TGCGCCAGCAGCTTGGCGGACAGGGGATTCGGTAGCACAGATACGCAGTATTTT.

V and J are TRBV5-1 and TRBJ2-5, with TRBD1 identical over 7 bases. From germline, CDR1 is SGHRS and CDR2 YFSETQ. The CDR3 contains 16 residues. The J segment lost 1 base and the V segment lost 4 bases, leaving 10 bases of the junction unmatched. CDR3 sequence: CASSPGQVTLQETQYF. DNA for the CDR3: TGCGCCAGCAGCCCAGGACAGGTGACACTCCAAGAGACCCAGTACTTC.

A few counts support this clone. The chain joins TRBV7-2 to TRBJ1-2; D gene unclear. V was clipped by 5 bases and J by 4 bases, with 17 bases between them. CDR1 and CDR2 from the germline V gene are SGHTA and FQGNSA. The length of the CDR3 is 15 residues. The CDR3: CASSPLRKNFYGYTF. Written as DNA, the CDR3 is TGTGCCAGCAGCCCCCTACGCAAAAACTTCTATGGCTACACCTTC.

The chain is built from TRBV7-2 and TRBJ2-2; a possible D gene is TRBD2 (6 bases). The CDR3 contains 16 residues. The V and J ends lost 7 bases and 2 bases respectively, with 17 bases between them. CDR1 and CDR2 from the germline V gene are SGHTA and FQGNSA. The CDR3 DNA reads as TGTGCCAGCAAATTGGGACTCCTCTCTAACACCGGGGAGCTGTTTTTT. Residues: CASKLGLLSNTGELFF.

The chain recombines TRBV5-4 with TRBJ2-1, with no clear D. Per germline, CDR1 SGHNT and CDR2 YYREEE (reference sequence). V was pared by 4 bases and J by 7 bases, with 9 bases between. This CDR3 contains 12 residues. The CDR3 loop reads CASSTAWNEQFF. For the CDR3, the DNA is TGTGCCAGCAGCACAGCCTGGAATGAGCAGTTCTTC.